This T cell receptor (beta chain) was identified in a study of blood T cells in healthy people across ages. For the study at large: Template switching captured about one barcoded beta molecule per two T cells. Findings of the study overall: The unknown donor CMV status may have confounded expanded clonotype changes. Age showed a roughly linear inverse relationship with TCR beta diversity per million T cells.

The CDR3 contains 14 residues. The germline V and J ends were trimmed by 6 bases and 4 bases, with 15 bases remaining between them. The V gene's germline CDR1 is MNHEY and CDR2 SMNVEV (reference sequence). Regarding this clonotype: Its antigen is undetermined.

It was with a sample-barcoded 5' primer and a J-beta primer mix that a second PCR of roughly 7 to 12 cycles was run. TCRdb reanalysed the 5' RACE reads using MiXCR and keeps one entry per CDR3 protein. Of more than 700,000 distinct CDR3 sequences listed, 53% are singletons. Peripheral blood samples of 9 to 10 milliliters were drawn from each donor. V usage is TRBV27 and J usage is TRBJ1-2; possible D gene TRBD1, 6 bases. The specimen was blood. This TCR came from an elderly man in good health. CDR3 amino acids: CASSPEPRGYGYTF. The DNA of the CDR3 is TGTGCCAGCAGCCCGGAACCCAGGGGCTATGGCTACACCTTC.